The 14 T cell receptor beta chains below all came from one sample that was sequenced in a study of cytomegalovirus exposure and HLA in healthy donors (dated by TCRdb to about 2017). Libraries were prepared through the immunoSEQ multiplex PCR assay. For the multiplex PCR, a mixture combining 60 forward primers for TCR Vbeta segments and 13 reverse primers for TCR Jbeta segments was used. This immuneACCESS table, as held by TCRdb, lists in-frame sequences with V and J called but not all clones. Of the missing ones, under half trace to an unresolved V gene in checked studies; the others have no known cause. Here the sample has about 130,000 clones; over 60% occur a single time. The ten most abundant clones make up less than 5% of the sample. The sample was PBMCs. The receptors originated from a man aged 55 to 70 in good health and CMV-seropositive.

This chain connects TRBV19 to TRBJ2-1; 10 nucleotides agree with TRBD2. From germline, CDR1 is LNHDA and CDR2 SQIVND (reference sequence). The CDR3 totals 17 residues. V shed 1 base and J 4 bases; nucleotides not matched to a gene: 7. The CDR3 loop reads CASSIGRTSGWYNEQFF. Written as DNA, the CDR3 is TGTGCCAGTAGTATAGGCCGGACTAGCGGCTGGTACAATGAGCAGTTCTTC.

The chain carries TRBV5-1 and TRBJ2-3; TRBD1 matches 7 bases. This CDR3 is built from 12 residues. Germline lookup yields CDR1 SGHRS and CDR2 YFSETQ. Unmatched junction bases numbered 2, after V lost 4 bases and J lost 6 bases. The CDR3 protein is CASSEGQDTQYF. The CDR3 DNA reads TGCGCCAGCAGCGAGGGACAGGATACGCAGTATTTT. Full variable domain (outside the CDR3, taken from reference TRBV5-1 and TRBJ2-3): KAGVTQTPRYLIKTRGQQVTLSCSPISGHRSVSWYQQTPGQGLQFLFEYFSETQRNKGNFPGRFSGRQFSNSRSEMNVSTLELGDSALYLCASSEGQDTQYFGPGTRLTVL.

The chain employs TRBV9 and TRBJ1-5; unclear D gene. V gave up 0 bases and J gave up 3 bases, with 4 bases separating them. Germline loops: CDR1 SGDLS, CDR2 YYNGEE. The CDR3 runs to 13 residues. For the CDR3, the DNA is TGTGCCAGCAGCGTAGCTCTCAATCAGCCCCAGCATTTT. It yields the protein CASSVALNQPQHF.

The CDR3 spells CASTRGDRGHGSPLHF. The CDR3 region has the DNA TGCGCCAGCACTAGGGGGGACAGGGGGCATGGTTCACCCCTCCACTTT. The rearrangement uses TRBV5-1 and TRBJ1-6; 12 nucleotides match TRBD1. The CDR3 runs to 16 residues. V dropped 6 bases and J dropped 9; count of bases not matched to a gene: 10. In germline, CDR1 is SGHRS, CDR2 YFSETQ.

This rearrangement joins TRBV7-9 to TRBJ2-3; a possible D gene is TRBD2 (6 bases). Germline V gives CDR1 SEHNR, CDR2 FQNEAQ (reference sequence). Trimming cost V 3 bases and J 3 bases, with 13 bases left between them. The CDR3 totals 15 residues. CDR3: CASSFSWGDTDTQYF. The CDR3 nucleotides are TGTGCCAGCAGCTTTTCCTGGGGGGATACAGATACGCAGTATTTT.

This clone is judged medium-sized. The chain combines TRBV5-1 with TRBJ2-7; D perhaps matches TRBD1 (6 bases). The CDR3 runs to 15 residues. From germline, CDR1 is SGHRS and CDR2 YFSETQ. V lost 3 bases to trimming and J lost 1 base, with 14 bases between them. CDR3 in DNA: TGCGCCAGCAGCTCAGCAGGGGACCCTTCCTACGAGCAGTACTTC. Its protein product is CASSSAGDPSYEQYF.

The table lists this clone with a count of one. The sample holds other DNA sequences that translate to the same CDR3. This chain connects TRBV28 to TRBJ1-4; tentative D call: TRBD1 (5 bases). The germline gives CDR1 MDHEN, CDR2 SYDVKM. CDR3 size: 15 residues. Trimming took 1 base from V and 6 from J, leaving 12 bases between them. The CDR3: CASSLLGTGDEKLFF. DNA for the CDR3: TGTGCCAGCAGTTTATTGGGGACGGGGGATGAAAAACTGTTTTTT.

Only one count was recorded for this clone. V and J are TRBV28 and TRBJ1-3; no definite D call. V lost 2 bases and J 12 bases, leaving 11 bases between the germline ends. The germline CDR1 and CDR2 sequences are MDHEN and SYDVKM. The CDR3 sequence is 12 residues long. CDR3 DNA: TGTGCCAGCAGTTTAAGTCGGAGAGACATATATTTT. It specifies CASSLSRRDIYF.

This clone was recorded a few times. The J gene is TRBJ1-4, the V gene TRBV7-6; D is unresolved. There are 19 residues in the CDR3. Trimming stripped 1 base from V and 4 bases from J, with 22 bases between. Germline CDR1 is SGHVS and CDR2 is FNYEAQ. The CDR3 nucleotides read TGTGCCAGCAGCTTAGGGAGGACCGGGCCTAAGGAGGGTAATGAAAAACTGTTTTTT. Its protein is CASSLGRTGPKEGNEKLFF.

This clone came up a few times. The rearrangement links TRBV2 to TRBJ1-1; perhaps TRBD1 as D (6 bases). The V and J ends lost 0 bases and 5 bases respectively, with 22 bases between them. This CDR3 region has 18 residues. Germline loops: CDR1 SNHLY, CDR2 FYNNEI. The CDR3: CASSEAQGTSFGNTEAFF. CDR3 coding DNA: TGTGCCAGCAGTGAAGCTCAGGGGACCTCCTTTGGAAATACTGAAGCTTTCTTT. The entire variable domain, with the rest obtained from reference TRBV2 and TRBJ1-1, is as follows: EPEVTQTPSHQVTQMGQEVILRCVPISNHLYFYWYRQILGQKVEFLVSFYNNEISEKSEIFDDQFSVERPDGSNFTLKIRSTKLEDSAMYFCASSEAQGTSFGNTEAFFGQGTRLTVV.

The V and J genes are TRBV2 and TRBJ2-1, with TRBD2 matching 8 bases. The CDR3 is 14 amino acids. The germline CDR1 and CDR2 sequences are SNHLY and FYNNEI. With V trimmed by 7 bases and J by 2 bases, 4 bases remained unmatched. The CDR3 loop reads CASTSGGAYNEQFF. The CDR3 DNA reads as TGTGCCAGCACTTCCGGGGGGGCCTACAATGAGCAGTTCTTC.

This clone has a single count. The rearrangement links TRBV27 to TRBJ2-2, with TRBD2 identical over 10 bases. Trimming removed 4 bases from V and 5 bases from J; junction bases left unmatched: 10. CDR3 length: 17 amino acids. The germline V gene encodes CDR1 MNHEY and CDR2 SMNVEV (reference sequence). The CDR3 DNA reads as TGTGCCAGCAGTTGGGGAAGCGGGGGGGCGGGGACCGGGGAGCTGTTTTTT. Its protein is CASSWGSGGAGTGELFF.

This clone has just a few counts. This chain links TRBV2 with TRBJ2-7; the match to TRBD2 covers 8 bases. Germline V gene sequence: CDR1 SNHLY, CDR2 FYNNEI. The CDR3 is 14 amino acids. V trimming: 3 bases; J trimming: 3 bases; junction bases outside the gene matches: 4. DNA of the CDR3: TGTGCCAGCAGTGAGGGACTAGTGTTCTACGAGCAGTACTTC. It translates to CASSEGLVFYEQYF.

This clone was seen more than once but under ten times. The chain joins TRBV9 to TRBJ1-4, with a weak D call TRBD1 (6 bases). In germline, CDR1 is SGDLS, CDR2 YYNGEE. The ends were cut back, 0 bases at V and 6 bases at J, with 9 bases in the middle. The CDR3 sequence is 14 residues long. Here the CDR3 reads CASSVDHRDEKLFF. The CDR3, as DNA: TGTGCCAGCAGCGTAGACCACAGGGATGAAAAACTGTTTTTT.